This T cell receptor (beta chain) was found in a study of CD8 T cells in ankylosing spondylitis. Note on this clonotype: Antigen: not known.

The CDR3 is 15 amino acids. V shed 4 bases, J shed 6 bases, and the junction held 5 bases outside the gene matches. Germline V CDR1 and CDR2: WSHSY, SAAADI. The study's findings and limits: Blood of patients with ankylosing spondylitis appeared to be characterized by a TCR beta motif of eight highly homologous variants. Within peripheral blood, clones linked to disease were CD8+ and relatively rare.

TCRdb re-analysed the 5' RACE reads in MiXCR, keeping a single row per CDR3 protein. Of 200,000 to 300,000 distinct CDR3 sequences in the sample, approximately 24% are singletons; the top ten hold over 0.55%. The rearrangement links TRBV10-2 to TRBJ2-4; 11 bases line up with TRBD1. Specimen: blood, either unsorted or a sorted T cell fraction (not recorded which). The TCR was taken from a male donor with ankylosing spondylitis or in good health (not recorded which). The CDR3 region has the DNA TGCGCCAGCAGTGCGGGGACAGGGGGAGGAAACATTCAGTACTTC. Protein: CASSAGTGGGNIQYF.